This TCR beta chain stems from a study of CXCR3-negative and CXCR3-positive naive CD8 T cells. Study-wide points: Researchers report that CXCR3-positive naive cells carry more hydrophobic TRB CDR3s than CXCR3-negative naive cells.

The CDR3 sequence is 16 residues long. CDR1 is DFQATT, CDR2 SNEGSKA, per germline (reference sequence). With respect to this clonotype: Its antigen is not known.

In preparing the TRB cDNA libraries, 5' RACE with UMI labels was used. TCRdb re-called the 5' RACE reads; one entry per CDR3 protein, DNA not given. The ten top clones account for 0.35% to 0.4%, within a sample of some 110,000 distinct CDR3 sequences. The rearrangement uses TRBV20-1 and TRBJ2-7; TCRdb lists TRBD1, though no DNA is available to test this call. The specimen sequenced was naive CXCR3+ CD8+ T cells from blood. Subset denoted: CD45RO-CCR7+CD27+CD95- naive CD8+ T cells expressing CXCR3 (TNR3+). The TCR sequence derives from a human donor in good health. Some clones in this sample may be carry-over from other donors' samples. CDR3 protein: CSASGNRDRVPYEQYF.